This T cell receptor beta chain was identified during a study of CD8+ T cells in alopecia areata. Documented treatment: oral pan-JAK inhibitor, 5-10 mg twice daily. The V and J ends lost 1 base and 5 bases, in that order; junction bases with no gene match: 5. The CDR3 contains 14 residues. Germline V CDR1 and CDR2: SQVTM, ANQGSEA. After isolation, RNA underwent reverse transcription to generate cDNA as the sequencing template. Sequencing used immunoSEQ multiplex PCR; TCRdb keeps in-frame clones, though not all of them. Among about 200,000 clones listed, roughly three fifths were seen once. Only a few counts were recorded for this clone.

The sample here was CD4+ T cells sorted from blood, taken at week 4, from a patient treated with tofacitinib. This sequence originates from a human donor with alopecia areata. V gene TRBV29-1 combines with J gene TRBJ1-1; 9 bases match TRBD1. CDR3 DNA: TGCAGCGTTGAAGGGGACAGGGAGAGAACTGAAGCTTTCTTT. Protein product: CSVEGDRERTEAFF. Based on the CDR3 plus reference TRBV29-1 and TRBJ1-1, the full variable domain is SAVISQKPSRDICQRGTSLTIQCQVDSQVTMMFWYRQQPGQSLTLIATANQGSEATYESGFVIDKFPISRPNLTFSTLTVSNMSPEDSSIYLCSVEGDRERTEAFFGQGTRLTVV.